The T cell receptor beta chain described here comes from a study of control samples from healthy donors and cancer patients. The assay was immunoSEQ multiplex PCR, and TCRdb's table has in-frame clones only and misses some. In the table there are tens of thousands of clones, approximately 82% of which are singletons. This CDR3 is 16 amino acids long. CDR1 SGHTA and CDR2 FQGNSA come from the germline V gene. Trimming shortened V by 5 bases and J by 10 bases, and 21 bases separated the two germline ends. This chain joins TRBV7-2 and TRBJ1-6; weak D call: TRBD1 (5 bases). The sequenced sample was blood. The receptor was derived from a man aged 55 to 69 in good health. The chain's CDR3 is CASSPQGTLGHSPLHF. CDR3 sequence (DNA): TGTGCCAGCAGCCCCCAGGGCACACTGGGGCACTCACCCCTCCACTTT.